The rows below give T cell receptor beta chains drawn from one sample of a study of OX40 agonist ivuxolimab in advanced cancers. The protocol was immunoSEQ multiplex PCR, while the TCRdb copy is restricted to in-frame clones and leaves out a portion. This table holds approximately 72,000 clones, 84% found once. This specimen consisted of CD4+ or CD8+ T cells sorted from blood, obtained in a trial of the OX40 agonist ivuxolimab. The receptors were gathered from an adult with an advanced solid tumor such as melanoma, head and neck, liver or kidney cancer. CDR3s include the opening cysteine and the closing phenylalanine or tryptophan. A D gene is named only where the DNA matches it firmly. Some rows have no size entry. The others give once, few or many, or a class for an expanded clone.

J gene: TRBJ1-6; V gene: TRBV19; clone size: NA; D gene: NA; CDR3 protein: CASSIQSPYNSPLHF; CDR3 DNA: TGTGCCAGTAGTATCCAGTCTCCTTATAATTCACCCCTCCACTTT
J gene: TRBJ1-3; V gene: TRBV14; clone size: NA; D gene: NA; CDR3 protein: CASWLGGSGNTIYF; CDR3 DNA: TGTGCCAGCTGGCTAGGGGGAAGCGGAAACACCATATATTTT
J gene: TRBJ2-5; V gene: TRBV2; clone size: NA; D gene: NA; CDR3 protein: CASSPGVTKETQYF; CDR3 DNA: TGTGCCAGCAGTCCGGGAGTAACCAAAGAGACCCAGTACTTC
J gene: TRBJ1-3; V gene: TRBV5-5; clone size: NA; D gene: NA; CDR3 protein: CASSPGLGNTIYF; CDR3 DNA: TGTGCCAGCAGCCCGGGACTGGGAAACACCATATATTTT
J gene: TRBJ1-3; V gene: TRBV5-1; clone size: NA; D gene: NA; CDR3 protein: CASSLEGLGGNTIYF; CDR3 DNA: TGCGCCAGCAGCTTGGAGGGGTTGGGTGGAAACACCATATATTTT
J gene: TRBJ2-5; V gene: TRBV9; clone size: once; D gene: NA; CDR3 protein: CASSVDAGEVDRLFETQYF; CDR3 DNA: TGTGCCAGCAGCGTAGATGCGGGGGAGGTGGACAGGTTGTTCGAGACCCAGTACTTC
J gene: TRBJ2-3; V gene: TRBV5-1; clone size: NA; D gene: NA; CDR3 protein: CASGASGTASTDTQYF; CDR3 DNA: TGCGCCAGCGGGGCTTCCGGGACGGCGAGCACAGATACGCAGTATTTT
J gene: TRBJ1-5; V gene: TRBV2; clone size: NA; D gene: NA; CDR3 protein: CASSGESNQPQHF; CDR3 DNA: TGTGCCAGCAGTGGGGAAAGCAATCAGCCCCAGCATTTT
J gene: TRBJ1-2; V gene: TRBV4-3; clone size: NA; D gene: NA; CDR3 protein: CASSQDIGGSYGYTF; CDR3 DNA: TGCGCCAGCAGCCAAGACATAGGGGGGAGCTATGGCTACACCTTC
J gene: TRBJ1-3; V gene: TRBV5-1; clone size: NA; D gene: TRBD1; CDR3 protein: CASSLVSRNRGTGNTIYF; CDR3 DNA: TGCGCCAGCAGCTTGGTTAGTAGAAACAGGGGAACTGGAAACACCATATATTTT
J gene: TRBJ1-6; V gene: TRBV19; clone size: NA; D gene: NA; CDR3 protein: CARNQGPYNSPLHF; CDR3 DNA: TGTGCCAGAAACCAGGGACCCTATAATTCACCCCTCCACTTT
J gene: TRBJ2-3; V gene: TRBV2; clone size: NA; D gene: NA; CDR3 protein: CASNGRVTTDTQYF; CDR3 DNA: TGTGCCAGCAATGGTCGGGTGACAACAGATACGCAGTATTTT
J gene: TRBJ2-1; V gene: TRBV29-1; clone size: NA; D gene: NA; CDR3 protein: CSVNIPEQFF; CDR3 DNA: TGCAGCGTAAACATCCCTGAGCAGTTCTTC
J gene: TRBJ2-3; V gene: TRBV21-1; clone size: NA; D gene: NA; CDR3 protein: CASSKEAEHTSTDTQYF; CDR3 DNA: TGTGCCAGCAGTAAGGAGGCTGAACATACTAGCACAGATACGCAGTATTTT
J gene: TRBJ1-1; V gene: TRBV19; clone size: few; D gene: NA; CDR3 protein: CASSSRMNTEAFF; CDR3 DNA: TGTGCCAGTAGTTCCCGGATGAACACTGAAGCTTTCTTT
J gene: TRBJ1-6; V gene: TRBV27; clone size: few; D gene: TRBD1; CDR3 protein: CASSLARDRGQPPLHF; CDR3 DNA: TGTGCCAGCAGTTTAGCACGCGACAGGGGGCAGCCACCCCTCCACTTT
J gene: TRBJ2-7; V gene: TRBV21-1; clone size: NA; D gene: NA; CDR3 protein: CASSPGRQRRRHEQYF; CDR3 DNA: TGTGCCAGCAGCCCCGGCCGACAGAGGCGAAGGCACGAGCAGTACTTC
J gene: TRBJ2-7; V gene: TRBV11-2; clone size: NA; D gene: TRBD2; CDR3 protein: CASSPRGGPSYEQYF; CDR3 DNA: TGTGCCAGCAGCCCACGCGGGGGTCCCTCCTACGAGCAGTACTTC
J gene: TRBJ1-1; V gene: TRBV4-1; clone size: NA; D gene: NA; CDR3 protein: CASSRSQGFNTEAFF; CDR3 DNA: TGCGCCAGCAGCCGAAGCCAGGGTTTTAACACTGAAGCTTTCTTT
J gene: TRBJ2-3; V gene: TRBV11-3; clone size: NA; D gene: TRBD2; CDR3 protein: CASSLGTSGRTDTQYF; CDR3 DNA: TGTGCCAGCAGCTTGGGGACTAGCGGGCGCACAGATACGCAGTATTTT
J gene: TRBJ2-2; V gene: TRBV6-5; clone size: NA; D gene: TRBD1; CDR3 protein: CASSPGQVDTGELFF; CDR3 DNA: TGTGCCAGCAGCCCCGGACAGGTCGACACCGGGGAGCTGTTTTTT
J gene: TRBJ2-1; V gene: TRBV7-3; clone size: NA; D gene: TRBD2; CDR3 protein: CASSYRGGLGEQFF; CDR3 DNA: TGTGCCAGCAGCTACCGGGGAGGGCTTGGTGAGCAGTTCTTC
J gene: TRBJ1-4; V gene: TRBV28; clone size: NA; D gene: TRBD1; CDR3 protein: CASSTRQGGTEKLFF; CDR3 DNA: TGTGCCAGCAGTACCCGACAGGGCGGTACGGAAAAACTGTTTTTT
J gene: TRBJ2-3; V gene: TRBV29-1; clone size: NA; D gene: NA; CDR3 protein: CSAPGEGTDTQYF; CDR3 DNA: TGCAGCGCCCCCGGGGAAGGCACAGATACGCAGTATTTT
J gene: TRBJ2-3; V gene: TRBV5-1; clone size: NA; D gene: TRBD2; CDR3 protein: CASSLEAGGTDTQYF; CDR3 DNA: TGCGCCAGCAGCTTGGAAGCGGGGGGCACAGATACGCAGTATTTT
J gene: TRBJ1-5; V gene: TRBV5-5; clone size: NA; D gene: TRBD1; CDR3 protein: CASSLRDRDLNQPQHF; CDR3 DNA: TGTGCCAGCAGCCTCCGGGACAGAGACCTAAATCAGCCCCAGCATTTT
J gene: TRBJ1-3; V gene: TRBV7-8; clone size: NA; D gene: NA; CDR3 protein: CASSFRDGVFSGNTIYF; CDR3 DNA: TGTGCCAGCAGCTTCCGAGACGGAGTATTCTCTGGAAACACCATATATTTT
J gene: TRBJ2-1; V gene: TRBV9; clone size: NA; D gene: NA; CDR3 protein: CASSVVGLNLGEQFF; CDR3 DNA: TGTGCCAGCAGCGTAGTAGGTTTGAATCTTGGTGAGCAGTTCTTC
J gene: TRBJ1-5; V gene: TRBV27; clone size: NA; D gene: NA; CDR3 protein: CASSSLAGNQPQHF; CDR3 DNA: TGTGCCAGCAGTTCGCTGGCGGGGAATCAGCCCCAGCATTTT
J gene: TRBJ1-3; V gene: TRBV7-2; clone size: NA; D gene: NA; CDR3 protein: CASSLAGNTIYF; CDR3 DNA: TGTGCCAGCAGCTTAGCTGGAAACACCATATATTTT
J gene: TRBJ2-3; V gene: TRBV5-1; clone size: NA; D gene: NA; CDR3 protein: CASSFQRGGTDTQYF; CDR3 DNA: TGCGCCAGCAGCTTTCAGAGGGGAGGCACAGATACGCAGTATTTT
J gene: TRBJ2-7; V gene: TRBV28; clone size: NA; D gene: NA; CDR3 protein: CASSSTGTEIYEQYF; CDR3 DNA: TGTGCCAGCAGTTCAACCGGGACCGAGATATACGAGCAGTACTTC
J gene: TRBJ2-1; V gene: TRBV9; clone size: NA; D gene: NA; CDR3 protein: CASSTSHDEQFF; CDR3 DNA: TGTGCCAGCAGCACCTCCCACGATGAGCAGTTCTTC
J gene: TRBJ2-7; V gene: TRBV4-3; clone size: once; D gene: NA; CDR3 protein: CASSRTYRGGSYEQYF; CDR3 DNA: TGCGCCAGCAGCCGGACATACAGGGGGGGTTCCTACGAGCAGTACTTC
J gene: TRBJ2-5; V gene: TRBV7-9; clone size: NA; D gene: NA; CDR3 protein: CASSRVGETQYF; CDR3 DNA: TGTGCCAGCAGCCGAGTTGGGGAGACCCAGTACTTC
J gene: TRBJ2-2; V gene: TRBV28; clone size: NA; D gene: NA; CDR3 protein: CASWDQGPTGELFF; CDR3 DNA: TGTGCCAGCTGGGACCAGGGACCCACCGGGGAGCTGTTTTTT
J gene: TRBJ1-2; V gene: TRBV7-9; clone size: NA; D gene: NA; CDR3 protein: CASSSPPHMRGYTF; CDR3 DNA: TGTGCCAGCAGCTCCCCACCCCACATGAGGGGCTACACCTTC